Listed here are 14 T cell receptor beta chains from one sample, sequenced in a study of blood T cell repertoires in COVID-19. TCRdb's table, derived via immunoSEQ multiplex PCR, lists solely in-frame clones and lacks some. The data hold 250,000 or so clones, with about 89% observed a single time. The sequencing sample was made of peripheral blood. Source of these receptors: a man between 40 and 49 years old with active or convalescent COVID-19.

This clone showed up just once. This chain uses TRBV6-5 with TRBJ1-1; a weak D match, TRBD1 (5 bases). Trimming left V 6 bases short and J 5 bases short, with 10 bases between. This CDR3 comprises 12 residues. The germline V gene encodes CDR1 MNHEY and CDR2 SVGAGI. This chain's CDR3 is CASRGPNTEAFF. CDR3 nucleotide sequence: TGTGCCAGCAGGGGGCCTAATACTGAAGCTTTCTTT.

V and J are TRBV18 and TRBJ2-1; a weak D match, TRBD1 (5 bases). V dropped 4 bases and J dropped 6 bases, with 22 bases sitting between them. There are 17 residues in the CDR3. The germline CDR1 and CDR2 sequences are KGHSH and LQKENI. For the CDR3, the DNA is TGTGCCAGCTCACAAAGTCCGGCAGGGCTCACGTCCAATGAGCAGTTCTTC. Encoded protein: CASSQSPAGLTSNEQFF.

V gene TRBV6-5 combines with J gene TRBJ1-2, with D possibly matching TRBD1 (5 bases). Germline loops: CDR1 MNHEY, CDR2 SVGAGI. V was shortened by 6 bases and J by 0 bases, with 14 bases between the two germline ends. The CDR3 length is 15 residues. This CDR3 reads CASSVGTAPNYGYTF. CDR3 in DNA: TGTGCCAGCAGCGTTGGGACTGCCCCTAACTATGGCTACACCTTC.

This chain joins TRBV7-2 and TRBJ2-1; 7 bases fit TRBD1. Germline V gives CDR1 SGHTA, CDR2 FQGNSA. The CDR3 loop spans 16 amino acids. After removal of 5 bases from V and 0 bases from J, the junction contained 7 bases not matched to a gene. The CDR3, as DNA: TGTGCCAGCAGCAAAGAAGGGGGCTACTCCTACAATGAGCAGTTCTTC. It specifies CASSKEGGYSYNEQFF.

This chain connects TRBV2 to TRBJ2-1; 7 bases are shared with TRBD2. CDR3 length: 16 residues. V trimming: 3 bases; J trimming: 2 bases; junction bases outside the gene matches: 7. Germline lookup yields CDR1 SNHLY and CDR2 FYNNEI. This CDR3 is CASSDKGTITYNEQFF. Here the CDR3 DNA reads TGTGCCAGCAGTGATAAGGGGACTATAACCTACAATGAGCAGTTCTTC. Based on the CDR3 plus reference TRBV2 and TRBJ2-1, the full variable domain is EPEVTQTPSHQVTQMGQEVILRCVPISNHLYFYWYRQILGQKVEFLVSFYNNEISEKSEIFDDQFSVERPDGSNFTLKIRSTKLEDSAMYFCASSDKGTITYNEQFFGPGTRLTVL.

CDR3 sequence (DNA): TGTGCCTGGAGTTCGCGGACAGGGCTTAATTCACCCCTCCACTTT. Translated, it gives CAWSSRTGLNSPLHF. The chain has TRBV30 and TRBJ1-6; 8 bases agree with TRBD1. There are 15 residues in the CDR3. V trimming: 2 bases; J trimming: 6 bases; junction bases outside the gene matches: 6. Per germline, CDR1 GTSNPN and CDR2 SVGIG (reference sequence).

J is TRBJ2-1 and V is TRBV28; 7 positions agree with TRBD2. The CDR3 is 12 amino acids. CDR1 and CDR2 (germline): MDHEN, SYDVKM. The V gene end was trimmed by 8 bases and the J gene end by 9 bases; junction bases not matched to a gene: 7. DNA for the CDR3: TGTGCCAGCGGGAGGGTCGGCGGTGAGCAGTTCTTC. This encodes CASGRVGGEQFF.

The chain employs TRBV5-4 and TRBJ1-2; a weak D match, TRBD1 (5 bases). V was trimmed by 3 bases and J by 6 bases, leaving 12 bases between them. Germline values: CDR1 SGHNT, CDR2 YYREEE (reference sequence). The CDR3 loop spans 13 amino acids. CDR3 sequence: CASSSQGLNGYTF. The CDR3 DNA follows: TGTGCCAGCAGCTCTCAGGGTCTAAATGGCTACACCTTC.

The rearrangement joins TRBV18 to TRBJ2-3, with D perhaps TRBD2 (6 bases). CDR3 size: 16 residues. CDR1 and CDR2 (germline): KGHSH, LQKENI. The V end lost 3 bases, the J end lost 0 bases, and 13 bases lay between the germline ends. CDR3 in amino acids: CASSPTLALSTDTQYF. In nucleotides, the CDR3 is TGTGCCAGCTCACCGACCCTAGCGCTGAGCACAGATACGCAGTATTTT. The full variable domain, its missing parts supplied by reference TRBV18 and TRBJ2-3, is NAGVMQNPRHLVRRRGQEARLRCSPMKGHSHVYWYRQLPEEGLKFMVYLQKENIIDESGMPKERFSAEFPKEGPSILRIQQVVRGDSAAYFCASSPTLALSTDTQYFGPGTRLTVL.

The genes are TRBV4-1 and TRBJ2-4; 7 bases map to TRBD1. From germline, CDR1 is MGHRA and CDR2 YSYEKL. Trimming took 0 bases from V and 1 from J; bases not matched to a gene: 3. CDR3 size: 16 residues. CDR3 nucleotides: TGCGCCAGCAGCCAAGAGACAGGGTGGGCCAAAAACATTCAGTACTTC. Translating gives CASSQETGWAKNIQYF.

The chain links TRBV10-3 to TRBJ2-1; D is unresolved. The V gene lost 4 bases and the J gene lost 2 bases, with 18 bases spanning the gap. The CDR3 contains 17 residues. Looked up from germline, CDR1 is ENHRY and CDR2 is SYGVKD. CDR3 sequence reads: CAISGSLQVEAYNEQFF. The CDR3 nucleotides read TGTGCCATCAGTGGTTCCCTGCAGGTAGAAGCCTACAATGAGCAGTTCTTC.

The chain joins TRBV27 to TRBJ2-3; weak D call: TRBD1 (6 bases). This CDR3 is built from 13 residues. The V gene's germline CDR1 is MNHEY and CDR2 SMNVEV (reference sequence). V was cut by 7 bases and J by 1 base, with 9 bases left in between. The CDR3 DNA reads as TGTGCCAGCAACCGACAGGGCACAGATACGCAGTATTTT. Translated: CASNRQGTDTQYF.

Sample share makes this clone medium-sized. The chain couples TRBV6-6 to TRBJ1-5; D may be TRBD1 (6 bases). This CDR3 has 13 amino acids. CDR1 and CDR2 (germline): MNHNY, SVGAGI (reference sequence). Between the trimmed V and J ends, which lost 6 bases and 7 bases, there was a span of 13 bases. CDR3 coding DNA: TGTGCCAGCAGATGGGCAGGGGACCAGCCCCAGCATTTT. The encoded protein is CASRWAGDQPQHF.

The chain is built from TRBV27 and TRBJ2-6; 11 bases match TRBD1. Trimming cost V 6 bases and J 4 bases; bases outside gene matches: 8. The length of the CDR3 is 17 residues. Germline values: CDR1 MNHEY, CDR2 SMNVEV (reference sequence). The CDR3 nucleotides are TGTGCCAGCAGCCCGGACAGGGGGCTTGGAGGGGCCAACGTCCTGACTTTC. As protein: CASSPDRGLGGANVLTF. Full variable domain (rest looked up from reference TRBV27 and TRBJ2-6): EAQVTQNPRYLITVTGKKLTVTCSQNMNHEYMSWYRQDPGLGLRQIYYSMNVEVTDKGDVPEGYKVSRKEKRNFPLILESPSPNQTSLYFCASSPDRGLGGANVLTFGAGSRLTVL.